This T cell receptor (beta chain) was recorded in a study of yellow fever vaccine responses in identical twins. Study-level findings and limits: Twins reportedly showed a vaccine T cell response that seemed partly convergent and partly personalized.

Germline-derived CDR1 and CDR2 are DFQATT and SNEGSKA (reference sequence). V was shortened by 6 bases and J by 6 bases, with 18 bases between the two germline ends. CDR3 length: 15 residues. Notes on this clonotype: Its antigen is unknown.

MiXCR, run by TCRdb on the RT-PCR reads, gives a single entry per CDR3 protein. The sample consists of 30,000 to 40,000 distinct CDR3 sequences, 60% of them appearing once. The chain links TRBV20-1 to TRBJ1-6, with D possibly being TRBD1 (5 bases). The sequence came from a woman aged 18-30 years who received the yellow fever vaccine. This sample comprised T cells from blood (PBMCs), unsorted or a sorted subset (not recorded which), obtained before or after yellow fever vaccination (not recorded which). The CDR3 loop reads CSADPGRGVNSPLHF. The CDR3, as DNA: TGCAGTGCCGACCCCGGGAGGGGAGTTAATTCACCCCTCCACTTT.